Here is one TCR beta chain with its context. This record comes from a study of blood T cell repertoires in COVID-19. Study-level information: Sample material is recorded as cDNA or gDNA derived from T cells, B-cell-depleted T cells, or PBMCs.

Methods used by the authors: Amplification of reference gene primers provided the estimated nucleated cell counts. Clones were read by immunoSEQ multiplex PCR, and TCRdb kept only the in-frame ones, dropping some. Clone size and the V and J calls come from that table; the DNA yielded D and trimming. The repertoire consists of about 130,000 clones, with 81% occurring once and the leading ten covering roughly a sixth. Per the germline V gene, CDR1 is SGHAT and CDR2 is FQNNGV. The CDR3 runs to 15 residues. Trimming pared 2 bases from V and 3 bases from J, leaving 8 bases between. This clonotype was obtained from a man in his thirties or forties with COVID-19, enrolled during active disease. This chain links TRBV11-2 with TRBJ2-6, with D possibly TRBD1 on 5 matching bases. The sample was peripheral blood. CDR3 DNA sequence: TGTGCCAGCAGCTTACAGGGCGGTGGGGCCAACGTCCTGACTTTC. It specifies CASSLQGGGANVLTF.